One sample yielded the 32 T cell receptor beta chains listed below, sequenced in a study of blood T cell repertoires in COVID-19. The repertoire was sequenced with immunoSEQ multiplex PCR; TCRdb's copy has only in-frame clones and lacks some. Of about 280,000 clones detected, around 86% appear once; the ten largest clones hold more than 10%. Sequencing was done on a sample of peripheral blood. The receptor source for this set is a human donor in a cohort sampled during active COVID-19.

The J gene is TRBJ1-2, the V gene TRBV6-5; the D is unclear. The CDR3 is 14 amino acids. Germline V lookup: CDR1 MNHEY, CDR2 SVGAGI. With 6 bases removed from V and 6 bases from J, the gap between germline ends came to 17 bases. The CDR3 nucleotides are TGTGCCAGCAGCCCCGCGGGCGAACTTGATGGCTACACCTTC. Translated, it gives CASSPAGELDGYTF.

The chain is built from TRBV19 and TRBJ1-4; a weak D match, TRBD1 (5 bases). The CDR3 extends over 14 amino acids. V lost 8 bases, J lost 7 bases, and 17 bases lay in between. Looked up from germline, CDR1 is LNHDA and CDR2 is SQIVND (reference sequence). The DNA of the CDR3 is TGTGCCAGTTCTCGGGGGATGAATGGTGAAAAACTGTTTTTT. It specifies CASSRGMNGEKLFF.

DNA of the CDR3: TGCAGCCTACGGGGGTCCTATGGCTACACCTTC. It yields the protein CSLRGSYGYTF. This chain links TRBV29-1 with TRBJ1-2, with D possibly TRBD1 on 5 matching bases. CDR3 length: 11 residues. The V gene's germline CDR1 is SQVTM and CDR2 ANQGSEA. Trimming removed 8 bases at V and 4 bases at J, with 11 bases between.

This clone was picked up one time. The gene calls are TRBV7-9 and TRBJ2-7, with a possible D match to TRBD2 (5 bases). This CDR3 region has 16 residues. Deletions cut 5 bases from V and 5 bases from J, with 22 bases between. The germline V gene encodes CDR1 SEHNR and CDR2 FQNEAQ (reference sequence). In DNA, the CDR3 is TGTGCCAGCAGCCCCGGGGTGTCAGGCGGTGGAAACGAGCAGTACTTC. Protein product: CASSPGVSGGGNEQYF.

V and J are TRBV9 and TRBJ2-3, with TRBD2 matching over 11 bases. Germline CDR1 and CDR2: SGDLS and YYNGEE. The CDR3 spans 15 residues. V shed 5 bases, J shed 5 bases, and the junction held 7 bases outside the gene matches. DNA of the CDR3: TGTGCCAGCAGTTACCAACTAGCGGGAGTAGATACGCAGTATTTT. This sequence encodes CASSYQLAGVDTQYF.

V usage is TRBV5-8 and J usage is TRBJ2-4; 8 nucleotides match TRBD1. Germline trimming cut 6 bases from V and 1 base from J; bases unmatched to any gene: 6. The length of the CDR3 is 15 residues. Germline V gene lookup returns CDR1 SGHTS and CDR2 YDEGEE. The CDR3 sequence is CASNFDRGAKNIQYF. CDR3 sequence (DNA): TGTGCCAGCAACTTCGACAGGGGTGCCAAAAACATTCAGTACTTC.

The chain combines TRBV4-2 with TRBJ2-2, with TRBD1 as a possible D gene (5 bases). The ends were cut back, 4 bases at V and 0 bases at J, with 9 bases in the middle. CDR3 length: 15 amino acids. Germline loops: CDR1 LGHNA, CDR2 YNFKEQ. The CDR3 bases are TGTGCCAGCAGCCCTGACAGAACGAACACCGGGGAGCTGTTTTTT. The encoded protein is CASSPDRTNTGELFF.

As for this clone: This sample also contains other DNA sequences that code for the same CDR3. This rearrangement joins TRBV3-1 (or the pseudogene TRBV3-2) to TRBJ1-1, with D unclear. This CDR3 comprises 13 residues. Trimming took 4 bases from V and 6 from J, leaving 12 bases between them. The germline CDR1 and CDR2 sequences are LGHDT and YNNKEL (reference sequence). CDR3 bases: TGTGCCAGCAGCCCACCGTCGTTAGCTGAAGCTTTCTTT. Its protein is CASSPPSLAEAFF.

The chain uses TRBV4-1 and TRBJ2-3, with D possibly matching TRBD2 (5 bases). The CDR3 is 16 residues long. The V end was cut by 0 bases, the J end by 3 bases, with 13 bases between. Per germline, CDR1 MGHRA and CDR2 YSYEKL. The CDR3 here is CASSQDLRVATDTQYF. The DNA for the CDR3 is TGCGCCAGCAGCCAAGATCTTCGGGTAGCGACAGATACGCAGTATTTT.

This rearrangement joins TRBV18 to TRBJ1-6; the match to TRBD1 covers 7 bases. V lost 3 bases and J lost 5; bases outside the gene matches: 13. There are 18 residues in the CDR3. The germline CDR1 and CDR2 sequences are KGHSH and LQKENI. CDR3 in DNA: TGTGCCAGCTCACCCCTCGCATTCCAGGGGGAGGATAATTCACCCCTCCACTTT. It is translated as CASSPLAFQGEDNSPLHF.

This rearrangement joins TRBV18 to TRBJ2-1, with 16 bases lining up with TRBD2. This CDR3 contains 18 residues. The germline CDR1 and CDR2 sequences are KGHSH and LQKENI. The V and J ends lost 0 bases and 3 bases, in that order; junction bases with no gene match: 2. This chain's CDR3 is CASSPPGLAGGGYNEQFF. The CDR3 bases are TGTGCCAGCTCACCACCGGGACTAGCGGGAGGGGGCTACAATGAGCAGTTCTTC.

The chain links TRBV24-1 to TRBJ2-3; 8 positions agree with TRBD2. The CDR3 is made up of 14 amino acids. Unmatched junction bases numbered 6, after V lost 5 bases and J lost 6 bases. Germline V gene data show CDR1 as KGHDR and CDR2 as SFDVKD. The CDR3 coding sequence is TGTGCCACCAGTGCGGGGGGGTCTGAGGATACGCAGTATTTT. Translated, it gives CATSAGGSEDTQYF.

Written as DNA, the CDR3 is TGTGCCAGCAGCCCGGCCGGGACTAGCATCAATGAGCAGTTCTTC. Protein sequence: CASSPAGTSINEQFF. J is TRBJ2-1 and V is TRBV7-9; TRBD2 aligns across 9 bases. The CDR3 is 15 residues long. Germline-derived CDR1 and CDR2 are SEHNR and FQNEAQ (reference sequence). The J segment lost 6 bases and the V segment lost 5 bases, leaving 8 bases of the junction unmatched. Drawing the rest from reference TRBV7-9 and TRBJ2-1, the complete variable domain is DTGVSQNPRHKITKRGQNVTFRCDPISEHNRLYWYRQTLGQGPEFLTYFQNEAQLEKSRLLSDRFSAERPKGSFSTLEIQRTEQGDSAMYLCASSPAGTSINEQFFGPGTRLTVL.

The V and J genes are TRBV7-9 and TRBJ2-5, with D unresolved. CDR3 length equals 14 residues. Trimming shortened V by 1 base and J by 1 base, and 7 bases separated the two germline ends. The germline CDR1 and CDR2 sequences are SEHNR and FQNEAQ (reference sequence). The CDR3 coding sequence is TGTGCCAGCAGCTTAGGGCTTCTCCAAGAGACCCAGTACTTC. Translation gives CASSLGLLQETQYF.

The rearrangement uses TRBV5-1 and TRBJ2-1, with a possible D match to TRBD1 (5 bases). V was pared by 7 bases and J by 6 bases, with 23 bases between. In germline, CDR1 is SGHRS, CDR2 YFSETQ. The CDR3 totals 16 residues. This CDR3 is CASARLGAFRGNEQFF. As DNA, the CDR3 is TGCGCCAGCGCCAGGCTCGGAGCCTTTAGGGGCAATGAGCAGTTCTTC.

Worth noting for this clone: Other nucleotide sequences from this sample produce the same CDR3. This chain uses TRBV7-9 with TRBJ2-1; 9 positions agree with TRBD2. V was pared by 1 base and J by 2 bases, with 0 bases of the junction left unmatched. Germline values: CDR1 SEHNR, CDR2 FQNEAQ (reference sequence). This CDR3 comprises 15 residues. The DNA of the CDR3 is TGTGCCAGCAGCTTAGGGACTAGCGCCTACAATGAGCAGTTCTTC. Amino acid sequence: CASSLGTSAYNEQFF.

Turning to this clone: The same CDR3 can be traced to other DNA sequences in this sample. The V and J genes are TRBV24-1 and TRBJ2-1, with 7 bases identical to TRBD1. With V trimmed by 3 bases and J by 1 base, 2 bases remained unmatched. Germline loops: CDR1 KGHDR, CDR2 SFDVKD. The CDR3 runs 15 residues. The CDR3 is CATSDPTGSYNEQFF. The CDR3 DNA is TGTGCCACCAGTGATCCGACAGGGTCCTACAATGAGCAGTTCTTC.

The chain links TRBV10-3 to TRBJ2-1, with D uncertain. Trimming took off 6 bases at V and 10 bases at J, with 10 bases between the two ends. Looked up from germline, CDR1 is ENHRY and CDR2 is SYGVKD. The CDR3 totals 11 residues. CDR3 nucleotides: TGTGCCATCAGCCAGGATTTGGAGCAGTTCTTC. This translates into CAISQDLEQFF.

J is TRBJ1-5 and V is TRBV7-2; D ambiguous. Trimming pared 0 bases from V and 5 bases from J, leaving 5 bases between. The germline CDR1 and CDR2 sequences are SGHTA and FQGNSA. The CDR3 covers 13 residues. The CDR3 coding sequence is TGTGCCAGCAGCTTAGCGCAGGATCAGCCCCAGCATTTT. Translation: CASSLAQDQPQHF.

The rearrangement uses TRBV2 and TRBJ1-5; D might be TRBD1 (5 bases). V was trimmed by 7 bases and J by 0 bases, leaving 10 bases between them. Germline CDR1 SNHLY, CDR2 FYNNEI. The CDR3 extends over 14 amino acids. The CDR3 is CASIPGGSNQPQHF. CDR3 bases: TGTGCCAGCATACCGGGGGGTAGCAATCAGCCCCAGCATTTT.

The chain recombines TRBV28 with TRBJ2-7, with TRBD2 matching over 11 bases. CDR3 length: 15 amino acids. Per germline, CDR1 MDHEN and CDR2 SYDVKM. The ends lost 1 base at V and 7 bases at J; junction bases unmatched: 6. The DNA of the CDR3 is TGTGCCAGCAGTTTATCGACTAGCGGGACGGGGGAGCAGTACTTC. The encoded protein is CASSLSTSGTGEQYF.

J is TRBJ1-1 and V is TRBV27, with D tentatively TRBD1 (5 bases). V gave up 2 bases and J gave up 6 bases, with 16 bases separating them. Germline CDR1 MNHEY, CDR2 SMNVEV (reference sequence). CDR3 length equals 15 residues. The CDR3 is CASSLGAGGWSEAFF. The CDR3 DNA sequence: TGTGCCAGCAGTTTAGGGGCCGGGGGGTGGTCTGAAGCTTTCTTT.

The V and J genes are TRBV7-8 and TRBJ2-5; the match to TRBD2 covers 7 bases. V lost 0 bases and J lost 4; bases outside the gene matches: 5. CDR1 and CDR2 from the germline V gene are SGHVS and FQNEAQ. The CDR3 runs 15 residues. The CDR3 bases are TGTGCCAGCAGCTTAGCGTGGGGGGGAGGAGAGACCCAGTACTTC. It yields the protein CASSLAWGGGETQYF. The complete variable domain, with remaining parts taken from reference TRBV7-8 and TRBJ2-5, reads GAGVSQSPRYKVAKRGQDVALRCDPISGHVSLFWYQQALGQGPEFLTYFQNEAQLDKSGLPSDRFFAERPEGSVSTLKIQRTQQEDSAVYLCASSLAWGGGETQYFGPGTRLLVL.

This chain joins TRBV27 and TRBJ2-7; TRBD2 matches 8 bases. The trim removed 2 bases at V and 2 bases at J, leaving 8 bases unmatched. Germline CDR1 and CDR2: MNHEY and SMNVEV (reference sequence). This CDR3 region has 16 residues. In DNA form, the CDR3 reads TGTGCCAGCAGTTTAAAGGGCGGGGGGACTCCCTACGAGCAGTACTTC. This encodes CASSLKGGGTPYEQYF.

CDR3 in amino acids: CASSHRRDWTGSADTQYF. CDR3 nucleotide sequence: TGCGCCAGCAGCCACCGCCGAGATTGGACAGGGTCGGCAGATACGCAGTATTTT. The chain recombines TRBV4-3 with TRBJ2-3; 8 bases align to TRBD1. CDR1 and CDR2 (germline): LGHNA, YSLEER. The CDR3 is 18 amino acids. The junction had 15 bases not matched to a gene; V was cut back by 3 bases and J by 4 bases.

This sequence joins TRBV5-8 and TRBJ2-2, with TRBD2 matching 10 bases. V gave up 3 bases and J gave up 3 bases; unmatched junction bases: 5. From germline, CDR1 is SGHTS and CDR2 YDEGEE. The CDR3 consists of 16 residues. In DNA, the CDR3 is TGTGCCAGCAGCTCCGGGACTAGCGCCCACACCGGGGAGCTGTTTTTT. It yields the protein CASSSGTSAHTGELFF.

The J gene is TRBJ2-1, the V gene TRBV11-2, with D perhaps TRBD2 (6 bases). Trimming took off 2 bases at V and 2 bases at J, with 16 bases between the two ends. The CDR3 sequence is 17 residues long. Germline V gene sequence: CDR1 SGHAT, CDR2 FQNNGV. The DNA for the CDR3 is TGTGCCAGCAGCTTATTCACCGGGAGCGGCGCCTACAATGAGCAGTTCTTC. This encodes CASSLFTGSGAYNEQFF.

This sequence joins TRBV18 and TRBJ2-7; the match to TRBD1 covers 9 bases. The trim removed 5 bases at V and 2 bases at J, leaving 1 base unmatched. The germline V gene encodes CDR1 KGHSH and CDR2 LQKENI. This CDR3 comprises 13 residues. The CDR3 region is CASSGTGTYEQYF. The CDR3 DNA reads as TGTGCCAGCTCAGGGACAGGGACCTACGAGCAGTACTTC.

The chain carries TRBV5-1 and TRBJ2-2; 7 nucleotides align to TRBD1. The length of the CDR3 is 17 residues. V dropped 0 bases and J dropped 1; count of bases not matched to a gene: 6. Germline V lookup: CDR1 SGHRS, CDR2 YFSETQ. The CDR3 sequence is CASSLAVQGMNTGELFF. Written as DNA, the CDR3 is TGCGCCAGCAGCTTGGCCGTACAGGGGATGAACACCGGGGAGCTGTTTTTT.

This clone was seen a single time. The genes are TRBV28 and TRBJ1-5, with TRBD1 matching over 7 bases. Germline assignment: CDR1 MDHEN and CDR2 SYDVKM. The CDR3 runs 16 residues. Trimming took 6 bases from V and 6 from J; bases not matched to a gene: 14. CDR3 protein: CASSSTRQGGTQPQHF. The CDR3, as DNA: TGTGCCAGCAGCTCAACACGACAGGGCGGCACTCAGCCCCAGCATTTT.

This chain links TRBV27 with TRBJ1-1; tentative D call: TRBD1 (6 bases). With 6 bases removed from V and 0 bases from J, the gap between germline ends came to 14 bases. Germline V gene data show CDR1 as MNHEY and CDR2 as SMNVEV (reference sequence). The CDR3 extends over 15 amino acids. CDR3 amino acids: CASSPNRVVNTEAFF. The CDR3 DNA is TGTGCCAGCAGCCCAAACAGGGTGGTGAACACTGAAGCTTTCTTT.

The chain employs TRBV4-3 and TRBJ1-2, with 9 bases that match TRBD1. The germline V gene encodes CDR1 LGHNA and CDR2 YSLEER. This CDR3 has 15 residues. V lost 5 bases to trimming and J lost 8 bases; unmatched junction nucleotides: 12. The CDR3 nucleotides are TGCGCCAGCAGCACAAAGACAGGGGGACAAGAAGGCTACACCTTC. Translated: CASSTKTGGQEGYTF.